A single sample gave rise to the 18 T cell receptor beta chains below, sequenced in a study of T cell responses to AZD1222 COVID-19 vaccine. Data came from immunoSEQ multiplex PCR; TCRdb stores just in-frame clones and leaves some out. This sample has approximately 85,000 clones, with about 90% found just once. The sample in question was peripheral blood, obtained on day 0 of AZD1222 vaccination. The receptors come from an adult in good health.

The rearrangement uses TRBV2 and TRBJ1-1; D may be TRBD1 (5 bases). CDR1 is SNHLY and CDR2 is FYNNEI in the germline V gene. The CDR3 covers 13 residues. V gave up 4 bases and J gave up 7 bases, with 13 bases separating them. CDR3 sequence reads: CASSVPPGGEAFF. The DNA of the CDR3 is TGTGCCAGCAGTGTCCCCCCTGGGGGTGAAGCTTTCTTT. Looking up the rest from reference TRBV2 and TRBJ1-1 gives the full variable domain: EPEVTQTPSHQVTQMGQEVILRCVPISNHLYFYWYRQILGQKVEFLVSFYNNEISEKSEIFDDQFSVERPDGSNFTLKIRSTKLEDSAMYFCASSVPPGGEAFFGQGTRLTVV.

The rearrangement uses TRBV7-9 and TRBJ1-2; no firm D call. The CDR3 loop spans 15 amino acids. CDR1 is SEHNR, CDR2 FQNEAQ, per germline (reference sequence). V was cut by 11 bases and J by 5 bases, with 24 bases left in between. The CDR3 protein is CAETKRTDLEYGYTF. CDR3 bases: TGTGCCGAAACCAAGAGGACGGATTTGGAGTATGGCTACACCTTC. The variable domain in full, with the rest retrieved from reference TRBV7-9 and TRBJ1-2, is DTGVSQNPRHKITKRGQNVTFRCDPISEHNRLYWYRQTLGQGPEFLTYFQNEAQLEKSRLLSDRFSAERPKGSFSTLEIQRTEQGDSAMYLCAETKRTDLEYGYTFGSGTRLTVV.

The rearrangement uses TRBV7-3 and TRBJ2-7; TRBD1 is a possible D gene (7 bases). The CDR3 covers 15 residues. Germline values: CDR1 SGHTA, CDR2 FQGTGA. V was cut by 3 bases and J by 7 bases, with 19 bases left in between. The CDR3, as DNA: TGTGCCAGCAGCTTCGGGGTCAGGGGGGCAGGAGAGCAGTACTTC. Translation: CASSFGVRGAGEQYF.

Notes on this clone: The same CDR3 is also encoded by other DNA sequences in this sample. CDR3 nucleotides: TGCGCCAGCGGGACAGGGAACTCACCCCTCCACTTT. Encoded protein: CASGTGNSPLHF. The V gene is TRBV5-1, the J gene TRBJ1-6, with 9 bases aligning to TRBD1. This CDR3 region has 12 residues. Losses at the gene ends were 7 bases for V and 10 bases for J; bases not matched to a gene: 3. Germline CDR1 reads SGHRS; CDR2 reads YFSETQ.

This CDR3 reads CASSSPDRGEKNIQYF. In DNA form, the CDR3 reads TGCGCCAGCAGCTCGCCGGACAGGGGGGAAAAAAACATTCAGTACTTC. The gene calls are TRBV5-1 and TRBJ2-4; TRBD1 agrees at 10 bases. With V trimmed by 3 bases and J by 4 bases, 7 bases remained unmatched. The germline V gene has CDR1 SGHRS and CDR2 YFSETQ. This CDR3 contains 16 residues.

The J gene is TRBJ1-3, the V gene TRBV4-3; D uncertain. The V gene lost 4 bases and the J gene lost 0 bases, with 10 bases spanning the gap. The CDR3 loop spans 15 amino acids. Germline V gene lookup returns CDR1 LGHNA and CDR2 YSLEER. In DNA form, the CDR3 reads TGCGCCAGCAGCCTCTCAGCATCCTCTGGAAACACCATATATTTT. Encoded protein: CASSLSASSGNTIYF.

V gene TRBV29-1 combines with J gene TRBJ1-2; no firm D call. The CDR3 spans 12 residues. The germline gives CDR1 SQVTM, CDR2 ANQGSEA. Trimming stripped 2 bases from V and 2 bases from J, with 6 bases between. The CDR3 loop is CSVERQNYGYTF. The DNA of the CDR3 is TGCAGCGTTGAACGCCAAAACTATGGCTACACCTTC. The full variable domain, completed using reference TRBV29-1 and TRBJ1-2, is SAVISQKPSRDICQRGTSLTIQCQVDSQVTMMFWYRQQPGQSLTLIATANQGSEATYESGFVIDKFPISRPNLTFSTLTVSNMSPEDSSIYLCSVERQNYGYTFGSGTRLTVV.

This clone has only one observation. The V call is TRBV4-1, the J call TRBJ1-1, with unresolved D. The CDR3 has 14 amino acids. Germline CDR1 and CDR2: MGHRA and YSYEKL. Between the trimmed V and J ends, which lost 4 bases and 3 bases, there was a span of 12 bases. The CDR3 here is CASSRYERDTEAFF. As DNA, the CDR3 is TGCGCCAGCAGCCGCTACGAGCGCGACACTGAAGCTTTCTTT.

The V gene is TRBV6-5, the J gene TRBJ1-1; D is unresolved. Germline values: CDR1 MNHEY, CDR2 SVGAGI. The ends were cut back, 2 bases at V and 5 bases at J, with 9 bases in the middle. The CDR3 extends over 13 amino acids. The CDR3 loop is CASSYNGWTEAFF. DNA for the CDR3: TGTGCCAGCAGTTACAACGGGTGGACTGAAGCTTTCTTT.

The sample holds a few counts of this clone. V usage is TRBV19 and J usage is TRBJ1-5; D may be TRBD1 (5 bases). Trimming cost V 3 bases and J 0 bases, with 12 bases left between them. This CDR3 is built from 16 residues. Germline-derived CDR1 and CDR2 are LNHDA and SQIVND (reference sequence). The CDR3 nucleotides read TGTGCCAGTAGTATCATACAGGTGAATAGCAATCAGCCCCAGCATTTT. It encodes CASSIIQVNSNQPQHF. Filled out from reference TRBV19 and TRBJ1-5, the complete variable domain reads DGGITQSPKYLFRKEGQNVTLSCEQNLNHDAMYWYRQDPGQGLRLIYYSQIVNDFQKGDIAEGYSVSREKKESFPLTVTSAQKNPTAFYLCASSIIQVNSNQPQHFGDGTRLSIL.

The CDR3 bases are TGTGCCAGCAGCTCGACTAGCGGGAGGGAGACCCAGTACTTC. This sequence encodes CASSSTSGRETQYF. The chain joins TRBV11-2 to TRBJ2-5, with 13 bases lining up with TRBD2. The CDR3 is made up of 14 amino acids. Germline CDR1 is SGHAT and CDR2 is FQNNGV. V lost 4 bases to trimming and J lost 5 bases; unmatched junction nucleotides: 1.

The chain is built from TRBV12-5 and TRBJ2-1; D possibly matches TRBD1 or TRBD2 (6 bases each). V lost 5 bases and J lost 0, with 11 bases in between. Per the germline V gene, CDR1 is LGHNT and CDR2 is FRNRAP. This CDR3 spans 15 amino acids. This chain's CDR3 is CASGRGGGSYNEQFF. The CDR3 region has the DNA TGTGCTAGTGGTCGAGGAGGGGGCTCCTACAATGAGCAGTTCTTC.

The CDR3 loop is CAWSSQRNTEAFF. CDR3 nucleotide sequence: TGTGCCTGGAGTTCACAAAGGAACACTGAAGCTTTCTTT. V gene TRBV30 combines with J gene TRBJ1-1; D is uncertain. CDR3 length: 13 amino acids. Trimming shortened V by 2 bases and J by 1 base, and 8 bases separated the two germline ends. CDR1 GTSNPN and CDR2 SVGIG come from the germline V gene (reference sequence).

The J gene is TRBJ2-7, the V gene TRBV7-3, with no clear D. V lost 5 bases, J lost 2 bases, and 7 bases lay in between. There are 12 residues in the CDR3. Germline V gives CDR1 SGHTA, CDR2 FQGTGA. The CDR3 here is CASSPWAYEQYF. CDR3 DNA: TGTGCCAGCAGCCCCTGGGCCTACGAGCAGTACTTC. Full variable domain (remainder filled in from reference TRBV7-3 and TRBJ2-7): GAGVSQTPSNKVTEKGKYVELRCDPISGHTALYWYRQSLGQGPEFLIYFQGTGAADDSGLPNDRFFAVRPEGSVSTLKIQRTERGDSAVYLCASSPWAYEQYFGPGTRLTVT.

This chain uses TRBV6-2 or TRBV6-3 with TRBJ1-3; D is perhaps TRBD1 (6 bases). The CDR3 is 16 residues long. V was pared by 5 bases and J by 0 bases, with 14 bases between. Germline V gene sequence: CDR1 MNHEY, CDR2 SVGEGT. For the CDR3, the DNA is TGTGCCAGCAGTCCCGGCCGGGACACCTCTGGAAACACCATATATTTT. Amino acids: CASSPGRDTSGNTIYF.

The CDR3 nucleotides are TGTGCCAGTACACCCCTAGGACTAGCGGTCTCTGGGGCCAACGTCCTGACTTTC. Protein product: CASTPLGLAVSGANVLTF. This chain links TRBV19 with TRBJ2-6; 10 positions match TRBD2. CDR1 is LNHDA, CDR2 SQIVND, per germline (reference sequence). Trimming removed 7 bases from V and 0 bases from J; junction bases left unmatched: 9. The CDR3 is 18 residues long.

CDR3 protein: CASSRWYNEQFF. DNA of the CDR3: TGTGCCAGCTCCAGGTGGTATAATGAGCAGTTCTTC. The chain uses TRBV2 and TRBJ2-1; D gene unclear. Germline CDR1 reads SNHLY; CDR2 reads FYNNEI. The CDR3 contains 12 residues. V was clipped by 8 bases and J by 7 bases, with 12 bases between them.

The chain uses TRBV3-1 (or the pseudogene TRBV3-2) and TRBJ1-5; weak D call: TRBD1 (5 bases). The V end lost 0 bases, the J end lost 4 bases, and 13 bases lay between the germline ends. The length of the CDR3 is 16 residues. Germline V gives CDR1 LGHDT, CDR2 YNNKEL (reference sequence). CDR3 coding DNA: TGTGCCAGCAGCCAAGAATCAGGGCTAGGAAATCAGCCCCAGCATTTT. Protein sequence: CASSQESGLGNQPQHF.